The 13 T cell receptor beta chains below come from one sample, sequenced in a study of shared clonotypes between healthy human individuals. Profiled with immunoSEQ multiplex PCR; TCRdb holds only in-frame clones, not every one. The table has approximately 1,500,000 clones, roughly 96% seen once. What was sequenced was naive CD4+ T cells sorted from blood. Subset denoted: CD45RA+ positively selected. All receptors come from a man younger than 40 in good health.

This clone has just one count. The V and J genes are TRBV6-1 and TRBJ1-5, with a weak D call TRBD1 (5 bases). Trimming pared 3 bases from V and 1 base from J, leaving 7 bases between. Germline V gene data show CDR1 as MNHNS and CDR2 as SASEGT. The CDR3 has 14 residues. DNA for the CDR3: TGTGCCAGCAGTGACAGGGACAGCAATCAGCCCCAGCATTTT. Protein product: CASSDRDSNQPQHF.

The chain links TRBV5-6 to TRBJ1-2; no firm D call. Germline V gene sequence: CDR1 SGHDT, CDR2 YYEEEE. Trimming pared 7 bases from V and 2 bases from J, leaving 12 bases between. The CDR3 spans 13 residues. The CDR3: CASRGILNYGYTF. The CDR3 region has the DNA TGTGCCAGCCGTGGGATTCTGAACTATGGCTACACCTTC.

The CDR3 loop is CASSFWVGSYEQYF. The CDR3 DNA is TGTGCCAGCAGCTTCTGGGTAGGGTCCTACGAGCAGTACTTC. The chain links TRBV7-6 to TRBJ2-7; no firm D call. Germline V CDR1 and CDR2: SGHVS, FNYEAQ. The CDR3 consists of 14 residues. V was shortened by 3 bases and J by 1 base, with 10 bases between the two germline ends.

The rearrangement joins TRBV11-2 to TRBJ2-7; no clear D gene. This CDR3 has 14 residues. Germline V gene data show CDR1 as SGHAT and CDR2 as FQNNGV. The V end was cut by 0 bases, the J end by 2 bases, with 8 bases between. The CDR3 nucleotides are TGTGCCAGCAGCTTAGATCCGGCAACCTACGAGCAGTACTTC. Its protein is CASSLDPATYEQYF.

The gene calls are TRBV19 and TRBJ2-2, with 12 bases identical to TRBD1. This CDR3 has 17 amino acids. Looked up from germline, CDR1 is LNHDA and CDR2 is SQIVND (reference sequence). V was pared by 3 bases and J by 5 bases, with 7 bases of the junction left unmatched. CDR3 in amino acids: CASSIAGQGASTGELFF. The DNA for the CDR3 is TGTGCCAGTAGTATCGCGGGACAGGGGGCATCGACCGGGGAGCTGTTTTTT.

J is TRBJ2-1 and V is TRBV1; no DNA check was done on the table's D call, TRBD2. TRBV1 is a known pseudogene. The CDR3 sequence is 17 residues long. The CDR3 sequence is CTSSPKWEAAGHNEQFF. The CDR3 bases are TGCACCAGCAGCCCAAAATGGGAAGCGGCGGGACACAATGAGCAGTTCTTC.

The rearrangement joins TRBV4-1 to TRBJ2-7, with 11 nucleotides matching TRBD1. Per the germline V gene, CDR1 is MGHRA and CDR2 is YSYEKL. The CDR3 contains 15 residues. V lost 3 bases, J lost 3 bases, and 4 bases stayed unmatched. The DNA of the CDR3 is TGCGCCAGCAGCCATTTAGGGACAGGGGGCTACGAGCAGTACTTC. Protein product: CASSHLGTGGYEQYF.

This chain joins TRBV4-3 and TRBJ2-1; possibly TRBD1 or TRBD2 for D (5 bases each). Germline V gene sequence: CDR1 LGHNA, CDR2 YSLEER. Trimming cost V 0 bases and J 10 bases, with 10 bases left between them. CDR3 size: 13 residues. CDR3 region: CASSQEMGVEQFF. The CDR3 bases are TGCGCCAGCAGCCAAGAGATGGGGGTAGAGCAGTTCTTC.

The chain is built from TRBV5-1 and TRBJ2-5; D not resolved. The CDR3 contains 13 residues. The germline CDR1 and CDR2 sequences are SGHRS and YFSETQ. The V end lost 4 bases, the J end lost 2 bases, and 9 bases lay between the germline ends. CDR3: CASSRNPQETQYF. CDR3 nucleotide sequence: TGCGCCAGCAGCCGGAACCCTCAAGAGACCCAGTACTTC.

The CDR3 here is CASRGLAGVSNEQFF. As DNA, the CDR3 is TGTGCCAGCAGGGGACTAGCGGGAGTTTCCAATGAGCAGTTCTTC. The chain employs TRBV6-5 and TRBJ2-1; 14 bases line up with TRBD2. Germline V gives CDR1 MNHEY, CDR2 SVGAGI. V lost 6 bases, J lost 6 bases, and 4 bases stayed unmatched. This CDR3 contains 15 residues.

The rearrangement links TRBV11-2 to TRBJ2-3, with D perhaps TRBD2 (6 bases). Germline CDR1 reads SGHAT; CDR2 reads FQNNGV. V was pared by 5 bases and J by 0 bases, with 12 bases between. The CDR3 covers 15 residues. The CDR3: CASSLGRGSTDTQYF. DNA of the CDR3: TGTGCCAGCAGCCTAGGGCGGGGTAGCACAGATACGCAGTATTTT. The complete variable domain, with remaining parts taken from reference TRBV11-2 and TRBJ2-3, reads EAGVAQSPRYKIIEKRQSVAFWCNPISGHATLYWYQQILGQGPKLLIQFQNNGVVDDSQLPKDRFSAERLKGVDSTLKIQPAKLEDSAVYLCASSLGRGSTDTQYFGPGTRLTVL.

V and J are TRBV11-2 and TRBJ2-3, with D maybe TRBD1 (5 bases). Germline V gene lookup returns CDR1 SGHAT and CDR2 FQNNGV. The CDR3 runs 17 residues. Between the trimmed V and J ends, which lost 1 base and 2 bases, there was a span of 16 bases. Here the CDR3 reads CASSLVPDSVHTDTQYF. The CDR3 region has the DNA TGTGCCAGCAGCTTAGTCCCAGACAGTGTACACACAGATACGCAGTATTTT.

This clone was observed once. This chain links TRBV9 with TRBJ1-1; TRBD1 agrees at 7 bases. Unmatched junction bases numbered 7, after V lost 4 bases and J lost 4 bases. The CDR3 is made up of 14 amino acids. In germline, CDR1 is SGDLS, CDR2 YYNGEE. This CDR3 reads CASSFGQETTEAFF. CDR3 sequence (DNA): TGTGCCAGCAGCTTCGGACAGGAGACCACTGAAGCTTTCTTT.